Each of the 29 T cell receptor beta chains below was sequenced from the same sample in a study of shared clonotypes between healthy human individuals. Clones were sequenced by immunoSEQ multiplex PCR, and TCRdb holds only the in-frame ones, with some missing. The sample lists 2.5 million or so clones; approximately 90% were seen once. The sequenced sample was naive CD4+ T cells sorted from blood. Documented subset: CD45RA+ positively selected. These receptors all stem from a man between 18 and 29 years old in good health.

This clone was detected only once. CDR3 DNA: TGTGCCAGCAGCTCTATCTCGGGGACAGGGGGCCAGCCCCAGCATTTT. Translation: CASSSISGTGGQPQHF. The chain combines TRBV28 with TRBJ1-5, with 12 bases matching TRBD1. The germline V gene encodes CDR1 MDHEN and CDR2 SYDVKM. This CDR3 is 16 amino acids long. The junction had 10 bases not matched to a gene; V was cut back by 6 bases and J by 7 bases.

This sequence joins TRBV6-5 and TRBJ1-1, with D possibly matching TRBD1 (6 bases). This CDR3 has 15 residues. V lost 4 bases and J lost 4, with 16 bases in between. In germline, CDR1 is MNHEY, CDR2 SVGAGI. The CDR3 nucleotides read TGTGCCAGCAGTTCCTACAGGGAAGGTCGCACTGAAGCTTTCTTT. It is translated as CASSSYREGRTEAFF.

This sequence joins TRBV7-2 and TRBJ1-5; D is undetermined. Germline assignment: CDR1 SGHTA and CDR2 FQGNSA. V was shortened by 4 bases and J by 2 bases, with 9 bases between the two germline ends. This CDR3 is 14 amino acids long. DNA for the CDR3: TGTGCCAGCAGCTCGACACTCGGCAATCAGCCCCAGCATTTT. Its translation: CASSSTLGNQPQHF.

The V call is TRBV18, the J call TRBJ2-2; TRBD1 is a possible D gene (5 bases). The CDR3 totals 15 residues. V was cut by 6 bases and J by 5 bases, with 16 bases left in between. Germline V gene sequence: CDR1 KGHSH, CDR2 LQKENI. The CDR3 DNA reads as TGTGCCAGCTCCCTGACGCAGGGCACGACCGGGGAGCTGTTTTTT. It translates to CASSLTQGTTGELFF.

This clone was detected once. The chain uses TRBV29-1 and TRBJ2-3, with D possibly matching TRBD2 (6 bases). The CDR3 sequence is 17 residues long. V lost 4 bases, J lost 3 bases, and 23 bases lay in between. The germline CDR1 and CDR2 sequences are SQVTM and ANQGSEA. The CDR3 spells CSVVSLWFGGRTDTQYF. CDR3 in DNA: TGCAGCGTTGTCTCCCTCTGGTTTGGGGGGAGAACAGATACGCAGTATTTT.

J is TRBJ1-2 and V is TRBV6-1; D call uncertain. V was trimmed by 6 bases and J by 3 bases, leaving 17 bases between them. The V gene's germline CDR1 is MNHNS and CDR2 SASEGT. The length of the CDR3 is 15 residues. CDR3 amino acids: CASRERSPSYYGYTF. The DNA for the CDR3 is TGTGCCAGCAGGGAACGATCGCCATCTTACTATGGCTACACCTTC.

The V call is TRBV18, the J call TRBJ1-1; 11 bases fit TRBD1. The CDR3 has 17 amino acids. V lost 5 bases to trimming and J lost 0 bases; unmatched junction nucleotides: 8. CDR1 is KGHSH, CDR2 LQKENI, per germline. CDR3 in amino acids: CASSSTGTGGMNTEAFF. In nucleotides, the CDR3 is TGTGCCAGCTCATCAACCGGGACAGGGGGGATGAACACTGAAGCTTTCTTT.

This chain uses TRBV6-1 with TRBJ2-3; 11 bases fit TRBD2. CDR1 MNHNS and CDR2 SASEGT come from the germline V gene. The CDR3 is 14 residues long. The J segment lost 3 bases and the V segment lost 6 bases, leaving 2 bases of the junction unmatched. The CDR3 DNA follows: TGTGCCAGCAGCCCTAGCGGGGGGACAGATACGCAGTATTTT. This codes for CASSPSGGTDTQYF.

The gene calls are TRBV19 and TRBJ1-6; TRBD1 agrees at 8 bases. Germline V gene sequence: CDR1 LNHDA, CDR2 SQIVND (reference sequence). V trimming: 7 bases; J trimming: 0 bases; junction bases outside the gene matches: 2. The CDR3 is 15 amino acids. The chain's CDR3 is CASNGQGSYNSPLHF. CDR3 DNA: TGTGCCAGTAATGGACAGGGCTCCTATAATTCACCCCTCCACTTT.

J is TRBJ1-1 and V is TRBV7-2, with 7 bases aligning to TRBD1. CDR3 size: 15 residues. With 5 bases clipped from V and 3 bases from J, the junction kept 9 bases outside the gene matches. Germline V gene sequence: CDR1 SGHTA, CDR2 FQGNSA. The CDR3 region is CASSEMQGVDTEAFF. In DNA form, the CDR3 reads TGTGCCAGCAGCGAAATGCAGGGGGTAGACACTGAAGCTTTCTTT.

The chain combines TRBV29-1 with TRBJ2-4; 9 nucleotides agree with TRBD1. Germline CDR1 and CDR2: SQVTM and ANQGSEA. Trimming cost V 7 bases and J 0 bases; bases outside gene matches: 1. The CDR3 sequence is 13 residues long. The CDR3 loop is CSGQGEAKNIQYF. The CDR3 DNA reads TGCAGCGGACAGGGGGAAGCCAAAAACATTCAGTACTTC.

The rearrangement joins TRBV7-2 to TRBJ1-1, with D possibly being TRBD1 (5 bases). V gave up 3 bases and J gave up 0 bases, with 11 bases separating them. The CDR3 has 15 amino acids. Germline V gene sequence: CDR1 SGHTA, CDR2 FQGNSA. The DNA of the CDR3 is TGTGCCAGCAGCTTGCGAGGGACGGTGAACACTGAAGCTTTCTTT. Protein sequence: CASSLRGTVNTEAFF.

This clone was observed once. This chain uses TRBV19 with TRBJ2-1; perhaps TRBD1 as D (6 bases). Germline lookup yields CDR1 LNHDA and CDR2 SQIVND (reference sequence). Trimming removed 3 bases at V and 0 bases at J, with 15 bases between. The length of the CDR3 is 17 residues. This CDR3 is CASSIYVRGSSYNEQFF. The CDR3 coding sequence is TGTGCCAGTAGTATTTATGTGAGGGGGAGCTCCTACAATGAGCAGTTCTTC.

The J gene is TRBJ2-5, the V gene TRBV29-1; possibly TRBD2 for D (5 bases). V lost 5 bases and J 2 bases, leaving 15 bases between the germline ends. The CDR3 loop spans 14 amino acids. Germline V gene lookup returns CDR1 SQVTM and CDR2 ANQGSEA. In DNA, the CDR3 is TGCAGCGTTAGGGCGGAGGTGAGGCAAGAGACCCAGTACTTC. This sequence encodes CSVRAEVRQETQYF.

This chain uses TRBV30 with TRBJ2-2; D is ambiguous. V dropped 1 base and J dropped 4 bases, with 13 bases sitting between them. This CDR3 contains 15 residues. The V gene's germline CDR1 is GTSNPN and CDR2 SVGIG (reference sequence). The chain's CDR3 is CAWSGLLRVTGELFF. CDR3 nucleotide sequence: TGTGCCTGGAGTGGTCTTCTTAGGGTCACCGGGGAGCTGTTTTTT.

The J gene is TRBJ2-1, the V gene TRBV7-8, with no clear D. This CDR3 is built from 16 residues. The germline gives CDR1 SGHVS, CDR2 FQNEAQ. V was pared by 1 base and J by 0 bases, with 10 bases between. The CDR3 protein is CASSLDGWGSYNEQFF. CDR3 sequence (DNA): TGTGCCAGCAGCTTAGACGGGTGGGGCTCCTACAATGAGCAGTTCTTC.

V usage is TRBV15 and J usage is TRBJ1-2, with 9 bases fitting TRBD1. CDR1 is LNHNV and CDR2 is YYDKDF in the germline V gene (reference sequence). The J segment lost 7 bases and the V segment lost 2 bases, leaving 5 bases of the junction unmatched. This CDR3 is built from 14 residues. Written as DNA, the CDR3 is TGTGCCACCAGCAGAACCGGGACAGGGAGTGGCTACACCTTC. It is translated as CATSRTGTGSGYTF.

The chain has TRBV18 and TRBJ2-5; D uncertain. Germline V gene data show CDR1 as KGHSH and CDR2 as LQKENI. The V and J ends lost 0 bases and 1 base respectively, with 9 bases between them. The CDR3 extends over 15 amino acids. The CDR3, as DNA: TGTGCCAGCTCACCACCTTCGGCGGCCCAAGAGACCCAGTACTTC. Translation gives CASSPPSAAQETQYF.

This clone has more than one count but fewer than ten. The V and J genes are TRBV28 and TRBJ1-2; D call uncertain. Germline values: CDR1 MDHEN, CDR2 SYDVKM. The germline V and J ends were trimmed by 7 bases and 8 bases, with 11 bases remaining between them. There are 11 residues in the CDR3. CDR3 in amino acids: CASTAGWGYTF. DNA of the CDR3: TGTGCCAGCACCGCGGGTTGGGGCTACACCTTC.

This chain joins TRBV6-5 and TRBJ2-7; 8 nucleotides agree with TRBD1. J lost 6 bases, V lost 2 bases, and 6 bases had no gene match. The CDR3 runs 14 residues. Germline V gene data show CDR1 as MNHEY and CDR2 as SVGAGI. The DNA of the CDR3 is TGTGCCAGCAGTTACGACAGGGGTGCATTCGAGCAGTACTTC. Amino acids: CASSYDRGAFEQYF.

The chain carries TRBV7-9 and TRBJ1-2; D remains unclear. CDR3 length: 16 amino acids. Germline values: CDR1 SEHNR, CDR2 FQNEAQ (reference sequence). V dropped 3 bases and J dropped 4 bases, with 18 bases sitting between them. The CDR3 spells CASSFTPVTRAYGYTF. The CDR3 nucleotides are TGTGCCAGCAGCTTCACCCCCGTGACGCGAGCCTATGGCTACACCTTC.

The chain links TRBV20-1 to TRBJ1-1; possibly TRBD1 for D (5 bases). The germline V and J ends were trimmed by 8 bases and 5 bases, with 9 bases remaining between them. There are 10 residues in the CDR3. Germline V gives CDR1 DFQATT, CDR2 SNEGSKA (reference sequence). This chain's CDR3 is CSKRGTEAFF. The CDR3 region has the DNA TGCAGTAAAAGGGGAACTGAAGCTTTCTTT.

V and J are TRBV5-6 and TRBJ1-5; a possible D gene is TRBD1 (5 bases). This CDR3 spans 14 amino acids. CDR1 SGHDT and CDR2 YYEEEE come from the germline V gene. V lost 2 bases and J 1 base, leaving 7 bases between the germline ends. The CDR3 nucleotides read TGTGCCAGCAGCTTCCGGGGGAGCAATCAGCCCCAGCATTTT. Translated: CASSFRGSNQPQHF.

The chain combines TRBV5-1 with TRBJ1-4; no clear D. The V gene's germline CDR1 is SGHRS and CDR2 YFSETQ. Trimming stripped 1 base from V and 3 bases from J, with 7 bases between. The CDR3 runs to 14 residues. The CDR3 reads CASSLSASNEKLFF. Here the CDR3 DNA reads TGCGCCAGCAGCTTGTCGGCCTCTAATGAAAAACTGTTTTTT. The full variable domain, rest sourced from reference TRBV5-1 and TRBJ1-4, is KAGVTQTPRYLIKTRGQQVTLSCSPISGHRSVSWYQQTPGQGLQFLFEYFSETQRNKGNFPGRFSGRQFSNSRSEMNVSTLELGDSALYLCASSLSASNEKLFFGSGTQLSVL.

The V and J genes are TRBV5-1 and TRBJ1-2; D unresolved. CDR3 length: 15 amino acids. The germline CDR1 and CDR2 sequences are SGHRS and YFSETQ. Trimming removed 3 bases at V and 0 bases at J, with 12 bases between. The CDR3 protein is CASSSARGTNYGYTF. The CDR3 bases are TGCGCCAGCAGCTCGGCCCGGGGAACTAACTATGGCTACACCTTC.

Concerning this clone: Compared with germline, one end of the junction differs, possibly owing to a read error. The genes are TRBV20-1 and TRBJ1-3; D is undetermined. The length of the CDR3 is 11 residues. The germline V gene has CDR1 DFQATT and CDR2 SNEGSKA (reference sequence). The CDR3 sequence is CSASLGSTIYF. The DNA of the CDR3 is TGCAGTGCTAGTTTAGGAAGCACCATATATTTT.

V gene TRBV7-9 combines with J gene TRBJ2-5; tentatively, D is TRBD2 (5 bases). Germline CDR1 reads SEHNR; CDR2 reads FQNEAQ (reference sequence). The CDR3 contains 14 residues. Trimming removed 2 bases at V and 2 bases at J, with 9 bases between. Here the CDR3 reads CASSLLDFQETQYF. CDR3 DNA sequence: TGTGCCAGCAGCTTACTGGACTTTCAAGAGACCCAGTACTTC.

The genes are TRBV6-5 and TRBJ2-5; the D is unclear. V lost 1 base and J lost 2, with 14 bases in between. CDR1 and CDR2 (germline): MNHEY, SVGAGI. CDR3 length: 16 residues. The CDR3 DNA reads TGTGCCAGCAGTTACTTGAGCGCGACTCGACAAGAGACCCAGTACTTC. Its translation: CASSYLSATRQETQYF.

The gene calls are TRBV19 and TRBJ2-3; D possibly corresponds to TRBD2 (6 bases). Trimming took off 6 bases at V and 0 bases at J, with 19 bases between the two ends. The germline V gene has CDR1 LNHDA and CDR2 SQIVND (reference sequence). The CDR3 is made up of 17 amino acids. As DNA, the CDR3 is TGTGCCAGTAGACCTTGGAGCCCGGGGGAGAGCACAGATACGCAGTATTTT. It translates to CASRPWSPGESTDTQYF. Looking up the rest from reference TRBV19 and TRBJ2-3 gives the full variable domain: DGGITQSPKYLFRKEGQNVTLSCEQNLNHDAMYWYRQDPGQGLRLIYYSQIVNDFQKGDIAEGYSVSREKKESFPLTVTSAQKNPTAFYLCASRPWSPGESTDTQYFGPGTRLTVL.